The 6 T cell receptor beta chains below all came from one sample that was sequenced in a study of shared clonotypes between healthy human individuals. Selected positively for CCR7 and CD45RO-negative, naive CD8 cells excluded terminally differentiated effector memory CD45RA+ cells. Some clones are missing from TCRdb's copy, which holds only in-frame ones; the method was immunoSEQ multiplex PCR. The sample records hundreds of thousands of clones, 85% to 95% being singletons. The specimen was naive CD8+ T cells sorted from blood. Receptor source: a man aged 25 to 40 in good health.

The gene calls are TRBV5-1 and TRBJ2-7; D is unresolved. The length of the CDR3 is 17 residues. Trimming left V 3 bases short and J 3 bases short, with 22 bases between. Per germline, CDR1 SGHRS and CDR2 YFSETQ. The DNA of the CDR3 is TGCGCCAGCAGCTCCTCCCAGGTTGGGTTAGATCTCTACGAGCAGTACTTC. This sequence encodes CASSSSQVGLDLYEQYF.

This rearrangement joins TRBV28 to TRBJ1-1; D is unclear. Germline CDR1 MDHEN, CDR2 SYDVKM. This CDR3 contains 14 residues. Trimming removed 7 bases from V and 3 bases from J, with 15 bases in between. The CDR3 reads CASNWGMGYTEAFF. DNA for the CDR3: TGTGCCAGCAACTGGGGAATGGGGTACACTGAAGCTTTCTTT.

The chain employs TRBV27 and TRBJ1-1; D is undetermined. With 5 bases removed from V and 7 bases from J, the gap between germline ends came to 11 bases. Germline V gene data show CDR1 as MNHEY and CDR2 as SMNVEV (reference sequence). CDR3 length equals 12 residues. The CDR3 coding sequence is TGTGCCAGCAGTGGGTTGGGGTTTGAAGCTTTCTTT. The encoded protein is CASSGLGFEAFF.

J is TRBJ2-1 and V is TRBV19; 9 bases fit TRBD2. The germline V gene has CDR1 LNHDA and CDR2 SQIVND (reference sequence). Trimming removed 3 bases from V and 9 bases from J; junction bases left unmatched: 18. The CDR3 spans 18 residues. Here the CDR3 DNA reads TGTGCCAGTAGTATGGACCCACGGGTGGGTCTAGCGGGACCTGAGCAGTTCTTC. It codes for CASSMDPRVGLAGPEQFF.

The chain is built from TRBV11-3 and TRBJ2-1; D unresolved. Germline loops: CDR1 SGHNT, CDR2 YENEEA. Trimming pared 5 bases from V and 12 bases from J, leaving 20 bases between. CDR3 length: 14 residues. DNA of the CDR3: TGTGCCAGCAGCCCCGACTCCACGGCGGATGGGCAGTTCTTC. Translated, it gives CASSPDSTADGQFF.

This clone was recorded once. Different DNA sequences within this sample yield the same CDR3. The V call is TRBV5-1, the J call TRBJ2-2, with no clear D. V dropped 2 bases and J dropped 2 bases, with 1 base sitting between them. The V gene's germline CDR1 is SGHRS and CDR2 YFSETQ. CDR3 length: 12 amino acids. This chain's CDR3 is CASSLNTGELFF. CDR3 coding DNA: TGCGCCAGCAGCTTAAACACCGGGGAGCTGTTTTTT. The entire variable domain, with the rest obtained from reference TRBV5-1 and TRBJ2-2, is as follows: KAGVTQTPRYLIKTRGQQVTLSCSPISGHRSVSWYQQTPGQGLQFLFEYFSETQRNKGNFPGRFSGRQFSNSRSEMNVSTLELGDSALYLCASSLNTGELFFGEGSRLTVL.